What follows describes a single TCR beta chain. After removal of 5 bases from V and 5 bases from J, the junction contained 4 bases not matched to a gene. The CDR3 is 14 amino acids. The germline V gene encodes CDR1 LNHDA and CDR2 SQIVND (reference sequence). This specimen comes from a study of blood T cell repertoires in COVID-19. Overall study context: Some COVID-19 samples were acute and others convalescent; all came from the United States, Italy and Spain. Nucleic acid was either cDNA or gDNA, and it came from T cells, B-cell-depleted T cells, or PBMCs.

The data were produced by immunoSEQ multiplex PCR, yet TCRdb's version contains in-frame clones alone and is incomplete. The data show 80,000 to 130,000 clones, nearly 90% seen once. What was sequenced was peripheral blood. This TCR derives from a woman aged 55-75 years with acute or convalescent COVID-19. This chain joins TRBV19 and TRBJ2-1, with 9 bases aligning to TRBD1. Here the CDR3 reads CASSRDRVNNEQFF. For the CDR3, the DNA is TGTGCCAGTAGTCGGGACAGGGTAAACAATGAGCAGTTCTTC.